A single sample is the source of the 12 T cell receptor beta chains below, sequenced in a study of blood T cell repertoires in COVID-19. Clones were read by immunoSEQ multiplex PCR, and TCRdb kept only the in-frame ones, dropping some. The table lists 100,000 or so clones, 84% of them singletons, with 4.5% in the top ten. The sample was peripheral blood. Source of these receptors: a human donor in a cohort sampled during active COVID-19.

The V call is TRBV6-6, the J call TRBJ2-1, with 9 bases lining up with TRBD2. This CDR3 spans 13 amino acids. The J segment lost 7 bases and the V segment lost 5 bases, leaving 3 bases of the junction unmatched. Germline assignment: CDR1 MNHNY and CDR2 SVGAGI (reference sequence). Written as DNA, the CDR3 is TGTGCCAGCAGTATGCGGGGGGGTAATGAGCAGTTCTTC. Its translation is CASSMRGGNEQFF.

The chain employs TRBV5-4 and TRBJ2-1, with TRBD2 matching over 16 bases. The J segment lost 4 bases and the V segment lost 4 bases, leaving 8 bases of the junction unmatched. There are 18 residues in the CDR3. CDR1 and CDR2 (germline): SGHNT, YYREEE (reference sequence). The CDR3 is CASSRGTSGGAGYNEQFF. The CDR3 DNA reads TGTGCCAGCAGCCGCGGGACTAGCGGGGGGGCGGGTTACAATGAGCAGTTCTTC.

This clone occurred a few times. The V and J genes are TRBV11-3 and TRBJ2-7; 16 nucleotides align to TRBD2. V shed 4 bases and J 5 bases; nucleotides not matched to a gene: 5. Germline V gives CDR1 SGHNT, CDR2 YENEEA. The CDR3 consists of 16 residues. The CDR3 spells CASSSGLAGGSNEQYF. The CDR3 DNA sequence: TGTGCCAGCAGCTCGGGACTAGCGGGGGGGAGTAACGAGCAGTACTTC.

CDR3 protein: CATSDRRGVADTQYF. The CDR3, as DNA: TGTGCCACCAGTGACCGCAGGGGCGTGGCAGATACGCAGTATTTT. The chain is built from TRBV24-1 and TRBJ2-3, with D tentatively TRBD1 (6 bases). The V and J ends lost 4 bases and 4 bases respectively, with 14 bases between them. The CDR3 is 15 residues long. CDR1 and CDR2 (germline): KGHDR, SFDVKD.

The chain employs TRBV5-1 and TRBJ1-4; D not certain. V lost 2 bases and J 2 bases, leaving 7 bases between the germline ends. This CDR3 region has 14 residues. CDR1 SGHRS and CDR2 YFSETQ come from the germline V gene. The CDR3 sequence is CASSLGSTNEKLFF. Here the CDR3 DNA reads TGCGCCAGCAGCTTAGGGAGTACTAATGAAAAACTGTTTTTT.

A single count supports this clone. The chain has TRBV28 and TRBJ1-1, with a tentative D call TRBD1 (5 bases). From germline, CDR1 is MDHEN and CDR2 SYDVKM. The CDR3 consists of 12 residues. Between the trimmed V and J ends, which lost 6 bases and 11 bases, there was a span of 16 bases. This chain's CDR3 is CASRGGATGAFF. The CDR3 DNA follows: TGTGCCAGCAGGGGTGGGGCTACAGGTGCTTTCTTT.

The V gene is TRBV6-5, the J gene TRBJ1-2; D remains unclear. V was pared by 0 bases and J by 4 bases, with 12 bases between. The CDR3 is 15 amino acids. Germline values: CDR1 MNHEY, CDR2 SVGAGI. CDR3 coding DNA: TGTGCCAGCAGTTACTCGATTCCTAGCCTCTATGGCTACACCTTC. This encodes CASSYSIPSLYGYTF.

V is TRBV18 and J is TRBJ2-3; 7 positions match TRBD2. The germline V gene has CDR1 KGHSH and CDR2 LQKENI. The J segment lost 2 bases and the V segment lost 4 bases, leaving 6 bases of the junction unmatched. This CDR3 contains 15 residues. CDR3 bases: TGTGCCAGCTCACTCGCCGGGGGGTTCACAGATACGCAGTATTTT. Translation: CASSLAGGFTDTQYF.

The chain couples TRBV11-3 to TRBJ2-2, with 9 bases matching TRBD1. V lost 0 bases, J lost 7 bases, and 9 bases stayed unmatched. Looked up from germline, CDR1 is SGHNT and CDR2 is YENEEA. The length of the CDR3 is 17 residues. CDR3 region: CASSLELLGQGSGELFF. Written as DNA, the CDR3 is TGTGCCAGCAGCTTAGAGTTATTGGGACAGGGTAGCGGGGAGCTGTTTTTT. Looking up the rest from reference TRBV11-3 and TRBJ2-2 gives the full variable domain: EAGVVQSPRYKIIEKKQPVAFWCNPISGHNTLYWYLQNLGQGPELLIRYENEEAVDDSQLPKDRFSAERLKGVDSTLKIQPAELGDSAVYLCASSLELLGQGSGELFFGEGSRLTVL.

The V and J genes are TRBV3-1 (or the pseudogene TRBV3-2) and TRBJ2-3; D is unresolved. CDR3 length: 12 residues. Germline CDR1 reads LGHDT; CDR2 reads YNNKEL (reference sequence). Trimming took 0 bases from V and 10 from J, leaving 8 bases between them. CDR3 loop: CASSQDQRAQYF. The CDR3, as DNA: TGTGCCAGCAGCCAAGATCAACGGGCGCAGTATTTT.

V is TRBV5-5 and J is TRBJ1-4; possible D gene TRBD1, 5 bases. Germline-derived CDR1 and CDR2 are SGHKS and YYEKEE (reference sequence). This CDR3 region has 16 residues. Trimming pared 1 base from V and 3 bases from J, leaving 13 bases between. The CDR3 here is CASSLNAGMANEKLFF. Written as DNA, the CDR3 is TGTGCCAGCAGCTTGAACGCAGGGATGGCTAATGAAAAACTGTTTTTT. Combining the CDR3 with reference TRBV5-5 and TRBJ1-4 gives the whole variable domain DAGVTQSPTHLIKTRGQQVTLRCSPISGHKSVSWYQQVLGQGPQFIFQYYEKEERGRGNFPDRFSARQFPNYSSELNVNALLLGDSALYLCASSLNAGMANEKLFFGSGTQLSVL.

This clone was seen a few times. The CDR3 nucleotides are TGTGCCAGCAGCCAAGATCCGGGACTAGCGGGGGGCCCTAGCACAGATACGCAGTATTTT. It translates to CASSQDPGLAGGPSTDTQYF. The rearrangement links TRBV3-1 (or the pseudogene TRBV3-2) to TRBJ2-3; TRBD2 aligns across 15 bases. Germline CDR1 and CDR2: LGHDT and YNNKEL (reference sequence). The CDR3 has 20 residues. Trimming cost V 0 bases and J 0 bases; bases outside gene matches: 7.